Listed here are 26 T cell receptor beta chains from one sample, sequenced in a study of technical replicates of blood from several donors. The repertoire was sequenced with immunoSEQ multiplex PCR; TCRdb's copy has only in-frame clones and lacks some. Of under 35,000 clones listed, more than 80% were seen once; the top ten hold 3.5% to 5%. Sequencing was performed on PBMCs. The receptors here all came from a human donor in good health. Some clones in this sample may be carry-over from other donors' samples.

V and J are TRBV30 and TRBJ2-1; D gene unclear. Germline V lookup: CDR1 GTSNPN, CDR2 SVGIG (reference sequence). Trimming shortened V by 0 bases and J by 8 bases, and 5 bases separated the two germline ends. The CDR3 sequence is 11 residues long. The DNA of the CDR3 is TGTGCCTGGAGTGTGGGCTATGAGCAGTTCTTC. This encodes CAWSVGYEQFF.

This chain joins TRBV4-2 and TRBJ2-2; D is perhaps TRBD2 (5 bases). In germline, CDR1 is LGHNA, CDR2 YNFKEQ. Trimming stripped 7 bases from V and 2 bases from J, with 14 bases between. There are 15 residues in the CDR3. CDR3 sequence: CASMDGSVNTGELFF. In DNA form, the CDR3 reads TGTGCCAGCATGGATGGTAGCGTAAACACCGGGGAGCTGTTTTTT.

This clone has only one observation. The V gene is TRBV2, the J gene TRBJ1-2, with D possibly TRBD1 on 5 matching bases. Deletions cut 7 bases from V and 3 bases from J, with 12 bases between. CDR1 and CDR2 (germline): SNHLY, FYNNEI. This CDR3 comprises 13 residues. The chain's CDR3 is CASKRTGDYGYTF. CDR3 nucleotides: TGTGCCAGCAAAAGGACGGGGGACTATGGCTACACCTTC. Based on the CDR3 plus reference TRBV2 and TRBJ1-2, the full variable domain is EPEVTQTPSHQVTQMGQEVILRCVPISNHLYFYWYRQILGQKVEFLVSFYNNEISEKSEIFDDQFSVERPDGSNFTLKIRSTKLEDSAMYFCASKRTGDYGYTFGSGTRLTVV.

J is TRBJ1-2 and V is TRBV29-1; TRBD1 might be the D (6 bases). V lost 4 bases to trimming and J lost 3 bases, with 12 bases between them. In germline, CDR1 is SQVTM, CDR2 ANQGSEA. This CDR3 has 13 amino acids. The CDR3 nucleotides read TGCAGCGTTGTGTCAAGGACAGACTATGGCTACACCTTC. This sequence encodes CSVVSRTDYGYTF. Complete variable domain (other parts from reference TRBV29-1 and TRBJ1-2): SAVISQKPSRDICQRGTSLTIQCQVDSQVTMMFWYRQQPGQSLTLIATANQGSEATYESGFVIDKFPISRPNLTFSTLTVSNMSPEDSSIYLCSVVSRTDYGYTFGSGTRLTVV.

The chain carries TRBV30 and TRBJ1-2, with 9 nucleotides matching TRBD1. The V gene end was trimmed by 8 bases and the J gene end by 8 bases; junction bases not matched to a gene: 15. CDR3 length: 14 amino acids. The germline CDR1 and CDR2 sequences are GTSNPN and SVGIG (reference sequence). This chain's CDR3 is CALTRRDRARGYTF. For the CDR3, the DNA is TGTGCCCTCACCCGCCGGGACAGGGCTAGGGGCTACACCTTC.

The CDR3 spells CASSQGGNQETQYF. The CDR3 DNA follows: TGTGCCAGCAGCCAGGGGGGCAACCAAGAGACCCAGTACTTC. This chain uses TRBV9 with TRBJ2-5; D possibly corresponds to TRBD1 (7 bases). The germline gives CDR1 SGDLS, CDR2 YYNGEE. V was clipped by 4 bases and J by 0 bases, with 10 bases between them. The CDR3 runs 14 residues.

V gene TRBV7-2 combines with J gene TRBJ2-2; 8 bases are a match to TRBD2. The CDR3 sequence is 15 residues long. The germline V gene encodes CDR1 SGHTA and CDR2 FQGNSA. V dropped 5 bases and J dropped 7; count of bases not matched to a gene: 9. CDR3 nucleotides: TGTGCCAGCAGCGTCCAGGCGGGGGGAGACGGGGAGCTGTTTTTT. Protein sequence: CASSVQAGGDGELFF. Using reference TRBV7-2 and TRBJ2-2 for the parts outside the CDR3, the full variable domain is GAGVSQSPSNKVTEKGKDVELRCDPISGHTALYWYRQSLGQGLEFLIYFQGNSAPDKSGLPSDRFSAERTGGSVSTLTIQRTQQEDSAVYLCASSVQAGGDGELFFGEGSRLTVL.

The chain joins TRBV10-3 to TRBJ1-6, with 10 bases aligning to TRBD1. After removal of 4 bases from V and 13 bases from J, the junction contained 10 bases not matched to a gene. The CDR3 runs 15 residues. The V gene's germline CDR1 is ENHRY and CDR2 SYGVKD. The CDR3 reads CAISVGDRGQFPLHF. The CDR3 DNA reads TGTGCCATCAGTGTAGGGGACAGGGGCCAGTTCCCCCTCCACTTT.

The chain links TRBV4-3 to TRBJ2-1, with D perhaps TRBD2 (6 bases). V dropped 1 base and J dropped 3 bases, with 10 bases sitting between them. CDR1 is LGHNA, CDR2 YSLEER, per germline. This CDR3 contains 15 residues. The CDR3 reads CASSQGLVGYNEQFF. The CDR3 bases are TGCGCCAGCAGCCAAGGACTAGTCGGCTACAATGAGCAGTTCTTC.

The chain uses TRBV5-6 and TRBJ2-7; D is possibly TRBD1 (5 bases). The V and J ends lost 4 bases and 5 bases respectively, with 13 bases between them. The CDR3 spans 13 residues. Germline lookup yields CDR1 SGHDT and CDR2 YYEEEE. CDR3 in DNA: TGTGCCAGCAGCGCCTTAGGGGTCCACGAGCAGTACTTC. It encodes CASSALGVHEQYF. Full variable domain (remainder filled in from reference TRBV5-6 and TRBJ2-7): DAGVTQSPTHLIKTRGQQVTLRCSPKSGHDTVSWYQQALGQGPQFIFQYYEEEERQRGNFPDRFSGHQFPNYSSELNVNALLLGDSALYLCASSALGVHEQYFGPGTRLTVT.

The chain uses TRBV4-3 and TRBJ2-7, with D maybe TRBD1 (5 bases). The CDR3 runs to 13 residues. Trimming removed 1 base at V and 5 bases at J, with 9 bases between. From germline, CDR1 is LGHNA and CDR2 YSLEER. CDR3 sequence reads: CASSQGVGDEQYF. The CDR3 DNA sequence: TGCGCCAGCAGCCAAGGAGTAGGGGACGAGCAGTACTTC.

CDR3 region: CASSQVADRALKGTIYF. The DNA for the CDR3 is TGCGCCAGCAGCCAAGTTGCGGACAGGGCACTTAAGGGCACCATATATTTT. The chain couples TRBV4-1 to TRBJ1-3; 8 positions agree with TRBD1. V gave up 1 base and J gave up 9 bases; unmatched junction bases: 14. Germline V gene lookup returns CDR1 MGHRA and CDR2 YSYEKL. CDR3 length: 17 residues.

This chain links TRBV6-4 with TRBJ2-3; TRBD2 matches at 8 bases. V dropped 4 bases and J dropped 2; count of bases not matched to a gene: 5. The CDR3 spans 15 residues. Looked up from germline, CDR1 is MRHNA and CDR2 is SNTAGT. The CDR3 DNA reads TGTGCCAGCAGTGCCCAGCGGGGGAACACAGATACGCAGTATTTT. It is translated as CASSAQRGNTDTQYF.

This chain links TRBV6-6 with TRBJ1-1; D is uncertain. The CDR3 is made up of 12 amino acids. CDR1 is MNHNY, CDR2 SVGAGI, per germline (reference sequence). Trimming took off 6 bases at V and 6 bases at J, with 11 bases between the two ends. In nucleotides, the CDR3 is TGTGCCAGCAGATTACCTACTTCTGAAGCTTTCTTT. It is translated as CASRLPTSEAFF.

V gene TRBV7-2 combines with J gene TRBJ2-5; possibly TRBD1 for D (5 bases). Trimming pared 6 bases from V and 5 bases from J, leaving 22 bases between. This CDR3 region has 16 residues. Per the germline V gene, CDR1 is SGHTA and CDR2 is FQGNSA. CDR3 nucleotides: TGTGCCAGCAGTCCGGGCGGCGTTAGGGGTGTGGAGACCCAGTACTTC. This gives the protein CASSPGGVRGVETQYF. Filled out from reference TRBV7-2 and TRBJ2-5, the complete variable domain reads GAGVSQSPSNKVTEKGKDVELRCDPISGHTALYWYRQSLGQGLEFLIYFQGNSAPDKSGLPSDRFSAERTGGSVSTLTIQRTQQEDSAVYLCASSPGGVRGVETQYFGPGTRLLVL.

This clone has just a few counts. The J gene is TRBJ1-1, the V gene TRBV5-4, with unresolved D. V was clipped by 2 bases and J by 0 bases, with 8 bases between them. The CDR3 totals 14 residues. The germline CDR1 and CDR2 sequences are SGHNT and YYREEE (reference sequence). CDR3 region: CASSFGGLNTEAFF. CDR3 bases: TGTGCCAGCAGCTTCGGAGGTCTGAACACTGAAGCTTTCTTT.

This chain connects TRBV7-2 to TRBJ1-3, with 7 bases matching TRBD1. J gave up 8 bases and V 4 bases, and 8 bases lay outside the gene matches. Germline V lookup: CDR1 SGHTA, CDR2 FQGNSA. This CDR3 is 14 amino acids long. CDR3 sequence: CASSSADRVHTIYF. The DNA of the CDR3 is TGTGCCAGCAGCTCAGCCGACAGGGTTCACACCATATATTTT.

V is TRBV5-6 and J is TRBJ2-2; D is unclear. The CDR3 spans 15 residues. V was cut by 0 bases and J by 1 base, with 7 bases left in between. Germline V gene lookup returns CDR1 SGHDT and CDR2 YYEEEE. The CDR3 spells CASSLDARNTGELFF. As DNA, the CDR3 is TGTGCCAGCAGCTTGGACGCGCGGAACACCGGGGAGCTGTTTTTT.

The chain combines TRBV5-4 with TRBJ1-1; 8 bases align to TRBD1. V lost 1 base, J lost 0 bases, and 2 bases stayed unmatched. The CDR3 extends over 15 amino acids. Germline assignment: CDR1 SGHNT and CDR2 YYREEE (reference sequence). The CDR3 is CASSLRTGLNTEAFF. CDR3 sequence (DNA): TGTGCCAGCAGCTTGAGGACAGGGCTGAACACTGAAGCTTTCTTT.

V gene TRBV4-3 combines with J gene TRBJ1-2, with TRBD1 matching over 7 bases. The CDR3 is 18 residues long. Trimming removed 1 base from V and 0 bases from J; junction bases left unmatched: 11. The germline CDR1 and CDR2 sequences are LGHNA and YSLEER. The CDR3, as DNA: TGCGCCAGCAGCCAAGGCCCCGTGACACAGGGGACTAACTATGGCTACACCTTC. It encodes CASSQGPVTQGTNYGYTF.

The V gene is TRBV29-1, the J gene TRBJ1-2; D might be TRBD1 (5 bases). This CDR3 is built from 13 residues. V lost 4 bases, J lost 4 bases, and 13 bases lay in between. Germline V CDR1 and CDR2: SQVTM, ANQGSEA. CDR3 sequence (DNA): TGCAGCGTTGGGGCGACAGTCATCTATGGCTACACCTTC. It is translated as CSVGATVIYGYTF.

The chain is built from TRBV27 and TRBJ2-7; D ambiguous. The V end was cut by 5 bases, the J end by 2 bases, with 19 bases between. Germline V CDR1 and CDR2: MNHEY, SMNVEV (reference sequence). The CDR3 spans 16 residues. CDR3 nucleotide sequence: TGTGCCAGCAGTCTTCGTGGCAGCGCAGTAACCTACGAGCAGTACTTC. This sequence encodes CASSLRGSAVTYEQYF.

The rearrangement uses TRBV4-1 and TRBJ1-6; D not certain. Germline CDR1 MGHRA, CDR2 YSYEKL. The CDR3 is 14 amino acids. The germline V and J ends were trimmed by 0 bases and 9 bases, with 9 bases remaining between them. The CDR3 is CASSQDGQSSPLHF. The DNA for the CDR3 is TGCGCCAGCAGCCAAGATGGGCAGAGTTCACCCCTCCACTTT.

The chain links TRBV5-1 to TRBJ1-3; weak D call: TRBD1 (6 bases). Germline loops: CDR1 SGHRS, CDR2 YFSETQ. The CDR3 is made up of 15 amino acids. The V end was cut by 4 bases, the J end by 4 bases, with 15 bases between. The CDR3 protein is CASSPTGSDGNTIYF. Written as DNA, the CDR3 is TGCGCCAGCAGCCCTACAGGGTCTGACGGAAACACCATATATTTT.

The chain carries TRBV5-1 and TRBJ2-5, with 9 positions matching TRBD2. The CDR3 is made up of 15 amino acids. Germline CDR1 SGHRS, CDR2 YFSETQ. V trimming: 1 base; J trimming: 3 bases; junction bases outside the gene matches: 4. The DNA for the CDR3 is TGCGCCAGCAGCTTGCGTTTAGCGGGGGAAGAGACCCAGTACTTC. Translation: CASSLRLAGEETQYF.

This chain uses TRBV19 with TRBJ1-1; 10 nucleotides line up with TRBD1. Germline CDR1 is LNHDA and CDR2 is SQIVND (reference sequence). V lost 5 bases to trimming and J lost 6 bases; unmatched junction nucleotides: 6. The CDR3 extends over 14 amino acids. CDR3 sequence reads: CASSVDRGLSEAFF. CDR3 nucleotide sequence: TGTGCCAGTAGTGTCGACAGGGGGCTGTCTGAAGCTTTCTTT.